The 2 T cell receptor beta chains in this list originate from one sample, sequenced in a study of T-cell reconstitution after alpha-beta-depleted transplantation in children. A TCRbeta library incorporating unique molecular identifiers was prepared. Each CDR3 protein gets one entry after TCRdb re-called the PCR reads with MiXCR. The repertoire has 250,000 to 300,000 distinct CDR3 sequences, more than 8% of them found once; the top ten carry about a tenth. The source was PBMCs from the stem cell graft donor, collected from the stem cell graft. All receptors derive from a human donor who donated a stem cell graft to a child with SCID.

This clonotype has more than one count but fewer than ten. The chain recombines TRBV5-4 with TRBJ2-1; TRBD1 might be the D (5 bases). The germline V gene has CDR1 SGHNT and CDR2 YYREEE (reference sequence). The CDR3 has 12 residues. Trimming shortened V by 4 bases and J by 5 bases, and 7 bases separated the two germline ends. CDR3 nucleotide sequence: TGTGCCAGCAGCCGACAGAACAATGAGCAGTTCTTC. It yields the protein CASSRQNNEQFF.

The sample holds a few counts of this clonotype. V gene TRBV2 combines with J gene TRBJ1-6; D is undetermined. Germline V lookup: CDR1 SNHLY, CDR2 FYNNEI. V lost 1 base, J lost 9 bases, and 16 bases lay in between. CDR3 size: 16 residues. As DNA, the CDR3 is TGTGCCAGCAGTGAAGTAAAGGTAGAAGGGTTTTCACCCCTCCACTTT. Protein product: CASSEVKVEGFSPLHF.